Reported below is one T cell receptor beta chain. Its target is unknown. The data originate from a study of identical twins. Study outcomes and limitations: There was an excess of low generation probability in the out-of-frame alpha sequences that twins shared. Insertion counts were lower in abundant cord blood beta clonotypes, a trend that memory repertoires did not show. Cross-sectional statistical analysis, not tracking of the same donors, underpinned the conclusions. Excess twin sharing in beta out-of-frame sequences was weaker.

Using its own MiXCR run on the 5' RACE reads, TCRdb lists one record per CDR3 protein. The sample lists about 1.7 million distinct CDR3 sequences; about 32% were seen once. The CDR3 consists of 16 residues. Germline V gives CDR1 SGHDT, CDR2 YYEEEE. Germline trimming cut 0 bases from V and 4 bases from J; bases unmatched to any gene: 9. V gene TRBV5-6 combines with J gene TRBJ1-2; 7 bases align to TRBD1. The source is a newborn girl in good health. The sample taken for sequencing was cord blood. The CDR3 here is CASSLAPGTEGYGYTF. CDR3 sequence (DNA): TGTGCCAGCAGCTTGGCCCCCGGGACAGAAGGCTATGGCTACACCTTC.